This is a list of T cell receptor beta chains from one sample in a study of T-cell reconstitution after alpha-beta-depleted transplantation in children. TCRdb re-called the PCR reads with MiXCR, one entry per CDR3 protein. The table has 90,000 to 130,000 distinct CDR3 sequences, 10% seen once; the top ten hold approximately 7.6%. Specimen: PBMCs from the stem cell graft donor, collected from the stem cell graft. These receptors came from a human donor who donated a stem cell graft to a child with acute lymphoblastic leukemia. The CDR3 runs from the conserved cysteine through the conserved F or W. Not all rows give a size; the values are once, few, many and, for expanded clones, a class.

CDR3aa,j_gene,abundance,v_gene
CASSPSQRDDNEQFF,TRBJ2-1,few,TRBV4-2
CASSLGQGSRGAFF,TRBJ1-1,many,TRBV12-3/TRBV12-4
CASSFNGGGEQFF,TRBJ2-1,-,TRBV11-2
CASSLDGRGLSYEQYF,TRBJ2-7,many,TRBV7-9
CATSRTSGRIDTQYF,TRBJ2-3,many,TRBV15
CSARRTTYNEQFF,TRBJ2-1,many,TRBV20-1
CASRDRMYQETQYF,TRBJ2-5,many,TRBV27
CASGRTSGGRGAYNEQFF,TRBJ2-1,many,TRBV12-5
CASSLEGPYSNQPQHF,TRBJ1-5,many,TRBV7-9
CASSFLLLATNEQFF,TRBJ2-1,many,TRBV28
CASGAGTGTSEQFF,TRBJ2-1,many,TRBV6-4
CASSLDGPISGNTIYF,TRBJ1-3,-,TRBV5-1
CASSVQGGNTEAFF,TRBJ1-1,many,TRBV9
CAIRGDVEQFF,TRBJ2-1,many,TRBV10-3
CASRGQGFNSPLHF,TRBJ1-6,many,TRBV9
CASSLEGEEEKLFF,TRBJ1-4,many,TRBV12-3/TRBV12-4
CSVDEALSYNEQFF,TRBJ2-1,-,TRBV29-1
CASSLPGMEQFF,TRBJ2-1,many,TRBV5-1
CASSLGGTSYDYEQYF,TRBJ2-7,-,TRBV7-6
CASTIGEESNEQFF,TRBJ2-1,many,TRBV6-2/TRBV6-3
CASSSGQGPGYTF,TRBJ1-2,-,TRBV18
CSVGWRGGHNEQFF,TRBJ2-1,many,TRBV29-1
CASSPLEAGGPDTQYF,TRBJ2-3,many,TRBV5-1
CASTIPDRAYEQYF,TRBJ2-7,many,TRBV28
CASTAGQGHSYEQYF,TRBJ2-7,many,TRBV19
CASSLAPTGVGYTF,TRBJ1-2,many,TRBV7-2
CASTTSSGSSYEQYF,TRBJ2-7,many,TRBV12-3/TRBV12-4
CSANLAGGRLAKNIQYF,TRBJ2-4,many,TRBV20-1
CSARRGTGGDYNEQFF,TRBJ2-1,-,TRBV20-1
CSVTTDTQYF,TRBJ2-3,many,TRBV29-1
CAISETGIGTTEQYF,TRBJ2-7,few,TRBV10-3
CASSQDEGYTF,TRBJ1-2,many,TRBV4-3
CASSPSISGRMYEQYF,TRBJ2-7,-,TRBV6-2/TRBV6-3
CACEAPGLDTQYF,TRBJ2-3,many,TRBV28
CSVDGGGGTDTQYF,TRBJ2-3,many,TRBV29-1
CSARADQGADYGYTF,TRBJ1-2,medium-sized,TRBV20-1
CASSSWTGGDQPQHF,TRBJ1-5,many,TRBV7-2
CASSPPTGGANEKLFF,TRBJ1-4,many,TRBV18
CASSPNARSEQYF,TRBJ2-7,many,TRBV5-1
CASSVGHSGTEAFF,TRBJ1-1,many,TRBV12-3/TRBV12-4
CASSLRGLAVGGEQYF,TRBJ2-7,many,TRBV27
CASSLVSATEAFF,TRBJ1-1,few,TRBV11-1
CASSSGGQPQHF,TRBJ1-5,many,TRBV13
CSARDGTELANYGYTF,TRBJ1-2,many,TRBV20-1
CSVEPRENYGYTF,TRBJ1-2,many,TRBV29-1
CASSLVPNTEAFF,TRBJ1-1,many,TRBV7-7
CASSLTHNRGWGYEQYF,TRBJ2-7,many,TRBV6-1
CASSQGILSNQPQHF,TRBJ1-5,many,TRBV3-1
CASSRSGGEQFF,TRBJ2-1,many,TRBV6-6
CASSFWGRSYEQYF,TRBJ2-7,many,TRBV5-5
CASSNPTGTYEQYF,TRBJ2-7,many,TRBV19
CASSPQKMLAKNIQYF,TRBJ2-4,many,TRBV2
CASSHDYNGNQPQHF,TRBJ1-5,many,TRBV4-2